This T cell receptor (beta chain) was captured in a study of blood T cell repertoires in COVID-19. Background on the study: There were acute and convalescent COVID-19 samples, and they came from the United States, Italy and Spain. T cells, B-cell-depleted T cells, or PBMCs supplied cDNA or gDNA.

CDR3 length equals 14 residues. V lost 2 bases to trimming and J lost 9 bases, with 11 bases between them. The germline gives CDR1 SNHLY, CDR2 FYNNEI. The authors' processing: Researchers report that nucleated cell counts were estimated from reference gene primer amplification. Clones were read by immunoSEQ multiplex PCR, and TCRdb kept only the in-frame ones, dropping some. V, J and clone size derive from that table, while D and trimming were established from the DNA sequence. The sample includes 150,000 to 170,000 clones, about 89% of them seen just once. The TCR was taken from a man aged 50-59 years with acute or convalescent COVID-19. J is TRBJ1-6 and V is TRBV2; no definite D call. The source material was peripheral blood. This CDR3 is CASSESFAGSPLHF. DNA for the CDR3: TGTGCCAGCAGTGAAAGTTTCGCCGGTTCACCCCTCCACTTT.